The 17 T cell receptor beta chains below all came from one sample that was sequenced in a study of early T cells in non-severe SARS-CoV-2 infection. TCRdb recomputed calls from the 5' RACE reads with MiXCR, one row per CDR3 protein. The sample holds just under 90,000 distinct CDR3 sequences; under 15% are singletons and the top ten take about 6.7%. Sequencing used whole blood. These TCRs come from an adult who was a healthcare worker with PCR-confirmed SARS-CoV-2 infection or an uninfected control (not recorded which).

This chain links TRBV19 with TRBJ2-2, with D possibly matching TRBD1 (5 bases). CDR3 length: 16 amino acids. V was cut by 3 bases and J by 4 bases, with 15 bases left in between. In germline, CDR1 is LNHDA, CDR2 SQIVND (reference sequence). The CDR3 DNA reads TGTGCCAGTAGTATCGGTTCGACAGCGTCCACCGGGGAGCTGTTTTTT. It encodes CASSIGSTASTGELFF.

The chain recombines TRBV5-6 with TRBJ2-6, with D possibly TRBD2 on 5 matching bases. CDR1 is SGHDT and CDR2 is YYEEEE in the germline V gene. The ends were cut back, 7 bases at V and 11 bases at J, with 19 bases in the middle. The CDR3 is 14 amino acids. Here the CDR3 DNA reads TGTGCCAGCTCAGACTCTCGGAGGAGTGACGTCCTGACTTTC. It translates to CASSDSRRSDVLTF.

This clonotype was observed a handful of times. The V gene is TRBV28, the J gene TRBJ2-1; 11 nucleotides match TRBD2. From germline, CDR1 is MDHEN and CDR2 SYDVKM. CDR3 length equals 16 residues. J lost 4 bases, V lost 4 bases, and 6 bases had no gene match. CDR3 residues: CASSSPTSGIYNEQFF. As DNA, the CDR3 is TGTGCCAGCAGTTCCCCGACTAGCGGGATATACAATGAGCAGTTCTTC.

A note on this clonotype: A much larger clone sits a single nucleotide away, making a read error possible. This sequence joins TRBV20-1 and TRBJ2-7; 8 bases align to TRBD2. The CDR3 spans 14 residues. Germline V gene data show CDR1 as DFQATT and CDR2 as SNEGSKA (reference sequence). The CDR3 protein is CNAHSLAEAYEQYF. DNA for the CDR3: TGCAATGCCCATTCACTAGCGGAGGCCTACGAGCAGTACTTC.

V usage is TRBV11-2 and J usage is TRBJ2-3; 10 bases match TRBD2. Per germline, CDR1 SGHAT and CDR2 FQNNGV. The CDR3 extends over 16 amino acids. V gave up 3 bases and J gave up 4 bases; unmatched junction bases: 7. The CDR3, as DNA: TGTGCCAGCAGCTTCTCTAGCGGGAGTCTTTCAGATACGCAGTATTTT. Protein product: CASSFSSGSLSDTQYF. The full variable domain, with the rest looked up from reference TRBV11-2 and TRBJ2-3, is EAGVAQSPRYKIIEKRQSVAFWCNPISGHATLYWYQQILGQGPKLLIQFQNNGVVDDSQLPKDRFSAERLKGVDSTLKIQPAKLEDSAVYLCASSFSSGSLSDTQYFGPGTRLTVL.

This clonotype was seen a handful of times. The chain couples TRBV11-2 to TRBJ1-2; possibly TRBD1 for D (5 bases). Deletions cut 5 bases from V and 8 bases from J, with 30 bases between. The CDR3 contains 18 residues. Germline CDR1 and CDR2: SGHAT and FQNNGV. DNA of the CDR3: TGTGCCAGCAGCCCTACCTATGGGACCTTTTCTCTCGTGCGCGGCTACACCTTC. This sequence encodes CASSPTYGTFSLVRGYTF.

J is TRBJ2-2 and V is TRBV6-5, with a possible D match to TRBD1 (6 bases). Germline V gene lookup returns CDR1 MNHEY and CDR2 SVGAGI. This CDR3 contains 16 residues. V lost 7 bases and J 5 bases, leaving 20 bases between the germline ends. In DNA form, the CDR3 reads TGTGCCAGCACTCCTCGACAGGCCCGAGGGACCGGGGAGCTGTTTTTT. This sequence encodes CASTPRQARGTGELFF.

The V and J genes are TRBV12-3 or TRBV12-4 and TRBJ2-1; TRBD1 or TRBD2 may be the D gene (5 bases each). The CDR3 spans 13 residues. V was pared by 1 base and J by 8 bases, with 9 bases between. CDR3 amino acids: CASSLVGVDEQFF. The DNA of the CDR3 is TGTGCCAGCAGTTTAGTGGGGGTGGATGAGCAGTTCTTC.

There are many counts of this clonotype. The rearrangement links TRBV2 to TRBJ2-7; 9 positions match TRBD2. Trimming removed 4 bases from V and 3 bases from J; junction bases left unmatched: 10. The CDR3 runs 16 residues. Germline V gene sequence: CDR1 SNHLY, CDR2 FYNNEI. CDR3 loop: CASSGLAGPTVYEQYF. CDR3 DNA sequence: TGTGCCAGCAGTGGGCTAGCGGGACCCACGGTCTACGAGCAGTACTTC.

The DNA of the CDR3 is TGTGCCAGCAGCGTGGGACCGGGACAGACCAATGAAAAACTGTTTTTT. This translates into CASSVGPGQTNEKLFF. This sequence joins TRBV7-2 and TRBJ1-4, with 7 bases matching TRBD1. V trimming: 5 bases; J trimming: 5 bases; junction bases outside the gene matches: 11. This CDR3 has 16 amino acids. Germline CDR1 SGHTA, CDR2 FQGNSA.

Ten or more counts support this clonotype. This chain links TRBV7-2 with TRBJ2-5; no clear D gene. Trimming pared 1 base from V and 1 base from J, leaving 7 bases between. The CDR3 has 14 amino acids. Germline CDR1 and CDR2: SGHTA and FQGNSA. The CDR3 nucleotides read TGTGCCAGCAGCTTAGTTGCGAGCCAAGAGACCCAGTACTTC. Its translation is CASSLVASQETQYF.

A word on this clonotype: The DNA is omitted, as the CDR3 cannot be located on it reliably, and the CDR3 follows TCRdb's listing. V is TRBV7-5 and J is TRBJ2-2; TRBD2 is taken as the D call from the table, unchecked against the DNA. TRBV7-5 is given as a pseudogene. Counting both end residues, the CDR3 totals 22 amino acids. The CDR3: CISVSEACDLAGPTPNTGELFF.

This clonotype was detected a few times. V is TRBV5-1 and J is TRBJ2-2; TRBD2 might be the D (6 bases). Between the trimmed V and J ends, which lost 4 bases and 0 bases, there was a span of 13 bases. Germline lookup yields CDR1 SGHRS and CDR2 YFSETQ. This CDR3 has 16 residues. CDR3 in DNA: TGCGCCAGCAGCGCGGGGCGACAACCGAACACCGGGGAGCTGTTTTTT. Translation: CASSAGRQPNTGELFF.

The rearrangement joins TRBV12-3 or TRBV12-4 to TRBJ2-1; tentatively, D is TRBD2 (6 bases). The germline V and J ends were trimmed by 0 bases and 8 bases, with 11 bases remaining between them. The CDR3 spans 14 residues. The CDR3 sequence: CASSLARRVHEQFF. In DNA, the CDR3 is TGTGCCAGCAGTTTAGCGAGGAGGGTACATGAGCAGTTCTTC.

This chain joins TRBV9 and TRBJ1-2, with a tentative D call TRBD1 (5 bases). CDR3 length: 12 amino acids. Trimming stripped 5 bases from V and 4 bases from J, with 9 bases between. Germline CDR1 and CDR2: SGDLS and YYNGEE. CDR3 DNA sequence: TGTGCCAGCAGTGAGGGGACCTATGGCTACACCTTC. It translates to CASSEGTYGYTF.

This clonotype was seen more than once but under ten times. CDR3 region: CSALPSGPYEQYF. In nucleotides, the CDR3 is TGCAGTGCCCTCCCCAGCGGGCCCTACGAGCAGTACTTC. This sequence joins TRBV20-1 and TRBJ2-7, with D possibly being TRBD2 (6 bases). The germline CDR1 and CDR2 sequences are DFQATT and SNEGSKA (reference sequence). This CDR3 is built from 13 residues. The V end lost 6 bases, the J end lost 2 bases, and 14 bases lay between the germline ends.

This clonotype has a handful of counts. The rearrangement joins TRBV10-3 to TRBJ1-3; D gene unclear. The germline gives CDR1 ENHRY, CDR2 SYGVKD. The CDR3 runs 15 residues. V was shortened by 0 bases and J by 4 bases, with 10 bases between the two germline ends. CDR3 residues: CAISESGPHGNTIYF. The CDR3 DNA reads TGTGCCATCAGTGAGTCCGGGCCTCACGGAAACACCATATATTTT.